The present T cell receptor beta chain was sequenced within a study of shared clonotypes between healthy human individuals. The authors divided CD4+ cells into CD45RA+ naive and CD45RA-negative memory subsets. The assay was immunoSEQ multiplex PCR, and TCRdb's table has in-frame clones only and misses some. The sample yields roughly 2.6 million clones, 90% to 95% seen once. The CDR3 is 13 residues long. Per germline, CDR1 SGHVS and CDR2 FQNEAQ. Trimming removed 1 base at V and 11 bases at J, with 14 bases between. This clonotype was sampled from a man younger than 35 in good health. The sequenced sample was naive CD4+ T cells sorted from blood. As to subset: CD45RA+ positively selected. This chain joins TRBV7-8 and TRBJ1-1, with D perhaps matching TRBD1 (6 bases). The CDR3 loop reads CASSLDFNGQAFF. The CDR3 DNA follows: TGTGCCAGCAGCTTAGATTTCAACGGACAGGCTTTCTTT.